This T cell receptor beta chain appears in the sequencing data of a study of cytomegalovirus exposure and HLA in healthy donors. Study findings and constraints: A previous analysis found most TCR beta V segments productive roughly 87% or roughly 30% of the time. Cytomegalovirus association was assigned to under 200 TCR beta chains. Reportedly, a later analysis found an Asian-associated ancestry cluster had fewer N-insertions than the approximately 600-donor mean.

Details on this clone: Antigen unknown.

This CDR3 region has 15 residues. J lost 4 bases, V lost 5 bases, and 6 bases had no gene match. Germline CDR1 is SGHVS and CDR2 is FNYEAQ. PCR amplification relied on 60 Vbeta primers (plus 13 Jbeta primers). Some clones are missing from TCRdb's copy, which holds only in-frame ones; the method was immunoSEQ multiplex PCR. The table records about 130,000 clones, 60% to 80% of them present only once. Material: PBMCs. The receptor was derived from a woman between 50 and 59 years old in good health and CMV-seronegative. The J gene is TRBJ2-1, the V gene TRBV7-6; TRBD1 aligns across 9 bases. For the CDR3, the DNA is TGTGCCAGCAGCCAGGGACAGGGAAAATACAATGAGCAGTTCTTC. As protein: CASSQGQGKYNEQFF. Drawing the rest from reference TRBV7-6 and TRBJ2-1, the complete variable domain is GAGVSQSPRYKVTKRGQDVALRCDPISGHVSLYWYRQALGQGPEFLTYFNYEAQQDKSGLPNDRFSAERPEGSISTLTIQRTEQRDSAMYRCASSQGQGKYNEQFFGPGTRLTVL.